This TCR beta chain was sequenced during a study of blood T cell repertoires in COVID-19. This table comes from immunoSEQ multiplex PCR, and its TCRdb copy is limited to in-frame clones, with some not included. Of 200,000 to 250,000 clones listed, roughly 80% were seen once; the top ten hold roughly 3%. V lost 3 bases and J lost 5, with 10 bases in between. In germline, CDR1 is WNHNN, CDR2 SYGVQD (reference sequence). The CDR3 length is 13 residues. This chain uses TRBV10-1 with TRBJ1-2; D is possibly TRBD1 (6 bases). Material for sequencing was peripheral blood. This receptor was identified in a woman in her 30s who had recovered from COVID-19. As DNA, the CDR3 is TGCGCCAGCAGTGAACAGGGAACTTATGGCTACACCTTC. Translation: CASSEQGTYGYTF.